The sequence of this T cell receptor (beta chain) was determined in a study of monozygotic twins with inflammatory bowel disease (dated by TCRdb to the late 2010s). Notes on the research overall: A total of approximately 30 monozygotic twin pairs were included in the full study, comprising nine German pairs (four IBD-concordant, five IBD-discordant) and 19 IBD-discordant Danish pairs. Disease-associated traits were sought mainly through comparisons between IBD patients and their genetically identical healthy co-twins within discordant pairs. Each individual had, on average, about 151 000 unique TCRalpha sequences and 181 000 unique TCRbeta sequences available for analysis. Broader findings and caveats from the paper: The results gave no support for a single strong signal or clonotype linked to IBD. The analysis was unable to tell different T cell subtypes apart. IBD patients had lower TCRbeta repertoire diversity, measured by the inverse Simpson index, than their healthy co-twins. Background noise and inter-individual variability may have been introduced into the repertoires by the differing immunosuppressive treatments among patients. Compared with healthy twins, IBD patients had fewer clonotypes in common with other individuals, a difference most pronounced in patients showing signs of disease activity. Concordant and discordant twins showed no difference in repertoire similarity, possibly because of limited statistical power.

An approximately 2.3 ml peripheral blood sample was drawn into PAXgene tubes per donor and stored at -80°C. Without any T cell sorting, total RNA was extracted from whole blood using the PAXgene blood miRNA kit on an automated QIAcube. Peripheral blood from monozygotic twin pairs, either concordant or discordant for inflammatory bowel disease, underwent deep TCRalpha and TCRbeta repertoire profiling that used unique molecular barcoding. Smoking habits were recorded for all twin pairs, and individuals were classified as current, former or never smokers. Library creation used 5' RACE. Preparation of each TCR library used approximately 3,500 ng of total RNA. cDNA was synthesized with SMARTScribe reverse transcriptase in eight separate reactions per sample. During cDNA synthesis, template switching was used to introduce unique molecular identifiers that contained a 6-nucleotide sample barcode. Amplification of TCRalpha and TCRbeta cDNA involved two nested PCRs of about 15 and 9 cycles, and each PCR was followed by bead purification. Before amplification, the cDNA was treated with uracil DNA-glycosylase and purified using the QIAquick PCR purification kit. The second PCR added Illumina TruSeq-compatible adapters along with sample-specific barcodes. Library quality and concentration were assessed using TapeStation and Qubit, and roughly 5 ng of each library was pooled. Sequencing of pooled libraries was carried out on an Illumina HiSeq2500 single-index Rapid Run using 2 x 100 bp reads and custom sequencing primers. In the source study's methods: MiGEC version 1.2.6 was used for UMI-based consensus assembly, which corrected PCR and sequencing errors. V(D)J alignment, clonotype assembly and CDR3 extraction were performed with MiXCR version 2.1.1. Gene usage, clonotype sharing and MAIT/NKT TCR abundance were normalised by analysing the top 1000, 10 000 and 20 000 clonotypes per sample. Diversity was computed as the inverse Simpson index with the vegan R package after downsampling to 27 000 UMIs. Statistical testing used paired Mann-Whitney U tests on the discordant twin pairs and applied Benjamini-Hochberg correction for multiple testing. TCRdb reprocessed the reads and provides one entry for every CDR3 protein sequence; no DNA is given. These V and J calls rely on TCRdb rather than the paper's analysis. The sample's clone listing holds 200,000 to 250,000 distinct CDR3 sequences. Roughly 8% of the sample is held by the ten biggest clonotypes.

About this clonotype: Its specific antigen is unknown.

From the cysteine through the phenylalanine, the CDR3 covers 16 amino acids. This entry has no DNA. The CDR1 and CDR2 encoded by the germline V gene are SGHDN and FVKESK. Sequencing was performed on blood. This clonotype was sampled from a human donor with ulcerative colitis or Crohn's disease, or a healthy co-twin of an affected twin (not recorded which). Recombination joined TRBV14 with TRBJ1-2. The CDR3 in this case is CASSQDQGVRNYGYTF.